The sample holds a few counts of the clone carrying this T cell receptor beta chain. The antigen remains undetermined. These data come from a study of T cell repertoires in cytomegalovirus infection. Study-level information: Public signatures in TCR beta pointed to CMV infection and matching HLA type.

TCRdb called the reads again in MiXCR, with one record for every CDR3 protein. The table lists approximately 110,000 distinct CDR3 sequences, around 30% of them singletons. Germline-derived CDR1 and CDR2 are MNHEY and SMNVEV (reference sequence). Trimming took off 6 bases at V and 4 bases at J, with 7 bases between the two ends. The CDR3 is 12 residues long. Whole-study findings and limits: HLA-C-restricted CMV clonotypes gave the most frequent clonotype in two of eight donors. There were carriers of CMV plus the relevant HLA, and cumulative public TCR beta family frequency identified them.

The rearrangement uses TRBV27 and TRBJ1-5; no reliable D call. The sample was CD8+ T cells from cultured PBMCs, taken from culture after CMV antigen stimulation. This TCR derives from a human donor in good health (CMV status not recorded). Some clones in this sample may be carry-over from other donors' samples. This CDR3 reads CASSRGNQPQHF. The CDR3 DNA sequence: TGTGCCAGCAGCCGAGGGAATCAGCCCCAGCATTTT.